Below are 18 T cell receptor beta chains sequenced from a single sample in a study of neurological immune-mediated disorders. MiXCR, applied by TCRdb to the 5' RACE reads, yields one record per CDR3 protein. The sample records 60,000 to 85,000 distinct CDR3 sequences, 5% to 5.5% being singletons. Sequenced input: PBMCs. The source of these receptors is a woman in her thirties with multiple sclerosis.

A remark on this clonotype: This could be a read error, since a much larger clone is one nucleotide away. The V call is TRBV14, the J call TRBJ2-3; possible D gene TRBD2, 6 bases. The V gene's germline CDR1 is SGHDN and CDR2 FVKESK. The CDR3 sequence is 15 residues long. CDR3 nucleotide sequence: TGTGTCAGCAGCCGGGGGAGAGTTAAAGCAGATACGCAGTATTTT. This codes for CVSSRGRVKADTQYF.

This clonotype was picked up a small number of times. The chain joins TRBV25-1 to TRBJ2-7, with D perhaps TRBD2 (5 bases). CDR1 and CDR2 (germline): MGHDK, SYGVNS. The CDR3 contains 14 residues. V was pared by 0 bases and J by 7 bases, with 13 bases between. The DNA of the CDR3 is TGTGCCAGCAGTGAATATCTGGGGTCGGGGGAGCAGTACTTC. It encodes CASSEYLGSGEQYF.

This clonotype was observed at least ten times. CDR3 coding DNA: TGTGCCAGCAGCCCCTTCTCCACTAGCGGGGGCGCCACGGGGCAGTTCTTC. It specifies CASSPFSTSGGATGQFF. The V call is TRBV7-8, the J call TRBJ2-1; 11 nucleotides align to TRBD2. This CDR3 spans 17 amino acids. Per the germline V gene, CDR1 is SGHVS and CDR2 is FQNEAQ. V lost 5 bases, J lost 12 bases, and 18 bases stayed unmatched.

This clonotype was recorded many times. This chain links TRBV6-6 with TRBJ2-5, with D perhaps assigned TRBD1 or TRBD2 (5 bases each). The V end lost 5 bases, the J end lost 7 bases, and 14 bases lay between the germline ends. The CDR3 runs 13 residues. Per the germline V gene, CDR1 is MNHNY and CDR2 is SVGAGI (reference sequence). The chain's CDR3 is CASSTGRDGTQYF. The CDR3, as DNA: TGTGCCAGCAGTACCGGACGGGACGGGACCCAGTACTTC.

This clonotype was detected many times. The chain has TRBV20-1 and TRBJ2-7; D tentatively fits TRBD1 or TRBD2 (5 bases each). Trimming removed 3 bases from V and 5 bases from J, with 17 bases in between. The CDR3 has 14 amino acids. CDR1 is DFQATT and CDR2 is SNEGSKA in the germline V gene (reference sequence). DNA of the CDR3: TGCAGTGCTAGTTCGGGACGGATGCCTGACGAGCAGTACTTC. The encoded protein is CSASSGRMPDEQYF.

V is TRBV7-2 and J is TRBJ2-1, with D uncertain. The CDR3 runs to 15 residues. Germline V gene sequence: CDR1 SGHTA, CDR2 FQGNSA. V gave up 0 bases and J gave up 3 bases, with 9 bases separating them. The CDR3 region is CASSLAGTDYNEQFF. In DNA form, the CDR3 reads TGTGCCAGCAGCTTAGCCGGAACAGACTACAATGAGCAGTTCTTC. Combining the CDR3 with reference TRBV7-2 and TRBJ2-1 gives the whole variable domain GAGVSQSPSNKVTEKGKDVELRCDPISGHTALYWYRQSLGQGLEFLIYFQGNSAPDKSGLPSDRFSAERTGGSVSTLTIQRTQQEDSAVYLCASSLAGTDYNEQFFGPGTRLTVL.

This clonotype was counted a few times. The chain joins TRBV20-1 to TRBJ2-7, with 7 bases fitting TRBD1. The V gene end was trimmed by 6 bases and the J gene end by 2 bases; junction bases not matched to a gene: 7. CDR3 length: 13 residues. Germline CDR1 and CDR2: DFQATT and SNEGSKA (reference sequence). The CDR3 sequence is CSAERDRAYEQYF. In DNA form, the CDR3 reads TGCAGTGCGGAGAGGGACAGAGCCTACGAGCAGTACTTC.

The gene calls are TRBV27 and TRBJ1-2; D gene ambiguous. The CDR3 is 17 amino acids. V dropped 1 base and J dropped 4 bases, with 19 bases sitting between them. CDR1 is MNHEY, CDR2 SMNVEV, per germline (reference sequence). The CDR3 protein is CASSLFSTNSGSYGYTF. The CDR3 DNA reads TGTGCCAGCAGTTTATTTTCCACAAACTCCGGGAGCTATGGCTACACCTTC.

There are many counts of this clonotype. The genes are TRBV20-1 and TRBJ2-1; D not resolved. Germline V lookup: CDR1 DFQATT, CDR2 SNEGSKA (reference sequence). V dropped 0 bases and J dropped 10 bases, with 10 bases sitting between them. The CDR3 covers 12 residues. Written as DNA, the CDR3 is TGCAGTGCTAGAGATCCCCCCAGCGAGCAGTTCTTC. Translating it yields CSARDPPSEQFF.

This clonotype occurred a few times. This chain uses TRBV18 with TRBJ1-2, with 8 bases matching TRBD1. The trim removed 2 bases at V and 4 bases at J, leaving 6 bases unmatched. The germline V gene has CDR1 KGHSH and CDR2 LQKENI. The CDR3 is made up of 15 amino acids. The CDR3 sequence: CASSPDRGFVYGYTF. CDR3 sequence (DNA): TGTGCCAGCTCACCAGACAGGGGATTTGTCTATGGCTACACCTTC.

Many counts were recorded for this clonotype. J is TRBJ2-1 and V is TRBV20-1; D unclear. The CDR3 contains 16 residues. Germline V gene data show CDR1 as DFQATT and CDR2 as SNEGSKA (reference sequence). V lost 3 bases and J 0 bases, leaving 15 bases between the germline ends. CDR3 loop: CSARDRRLSSYNEQFF. DNA of the CDR3: TGCAGTGCTAGGGATAGGCGCTTGAGCTCCTACAATGAGCAGTTCTTC.

The sample holds many counts of this clonotype. This rearrangement joins TRBV15 to TRBJ1-2; D might be TRBD1 (5 bases). The CDR3 runs to 14 residues. The V end lost 0 bases, the J end lost 8 bases, and 13 bases lay between the germline ends. Germline loops: CDR1 LNHNV, CDR2 YYDKDF (reference sequence). CDR3 DNA: TGTGCCACCAGCAGAGATAACGGGGGTCGGGGCTACACCTTC. This sequence encodes CATSRDNGGRGYTF. Together with reference TRBV15 and TRBJ1-2, the CDR3 gives the full variable domain: DAMVIQNPRYQVTQFGKPVTLSCSQTLNHNVMYWYQQKSSQAPKLLFHYYDKDFNNEADTPDNFQSRRPNTSFCFLDIRSPGLGDTAMYLCATSRDNGGRGYTFGSGTRLTVV.

This rearrangement joins TRBV4-1 to TRBJ1-3; 10 positions match TRBD1. With 0 bases clipped from V and 0 bases from J, the junction kept 11 bases outside the gene matches. The CDR3 has 20 amino acids. Germline values: CDR1 MGHRA, CDR2 YSYEKL. In DNA, the CDR3 is TGCGCCAGCAGCCAAGAATCGCCGGGACAGGGGTCTGGCTCTGGAAACACCATATATTTT. It codes for CASSQESPGQGSGSGNTIYF.

This clonotype was counted between two and nine times. This chain joins TRBV10-3 and TRBJ2-3; 11 bases line up with TRBD2. This CDR3 is 18 amino acids long. Germline trimming cut 7 bases from V and 6 bases from J; bases unmatched to any gene: 18. The germline V gene encodes CDR1 ENHRY and CDR2 SYGVKD. CDR3 loop: CAITRLAGPPLGIDTQYF. In DNA form, the CDR3 reads TGTGCCATCACCCGACTAGCGGGACCTCCGCTTGGGATCGATACGCAGTATTTT.

This clonotype was detected many times. The rearrangement joins TRBV10-3 to TRBJ2-5; 11 bases agree with TRBD1. The CDR3 consists of 15 residues. From germline, CDR1 is ENHRY and CDR2 SYGVKD. With 3 bases clipped from V and 5 bases from J, the junction kept 5 bases outside the gene matches. The DNA for the CDR3 is TGTGCCATCAGTGAAGGGACAGGGGGTCGGGAGACCCAGTACTTC. Translated: CAISEGTGGRETQYF.

This clonotype has a count of ten or more. The chain joins TRBV5-1 to TRBJ1-2; D remains ambiguous. Germline-derived CDR1 and CDR2 are SGHRS and YFSETQ. The V end lost 0 bases, the J end lost 0 bases, and 6 bases lay between the germline ends. The CDR3 extends over 14 amino acids. Here the CDR3 DNA reads TGCGCCAGCAGCTTGGACGGTTCTAACTATGGCTACACCTTC. This gives the protein CASSLDGSNYGYTF.

At least ten counts were recorded for this clonotype. The rearrangement joins TRBV10-1 to TRBJ2-5; 9 nucleotides line up with TRBD1. This CDR3 spans 13 amino acids. V lost 6 bases to trimming and J lost 3 bases; unmatched junction nucleotides: 2. Germline V CDR1 and CDR2: WNHNN, SYGVQD (reference sequence). The CDR3 loop is CASSGDREETQYF. The CDR3 DNA follows: TGCGCCAGCAGCGGGGACAGGGAAGAGACCCAGTACTTC.

Concerning this clonotype itself: A read error may account for a junction end that differs from germline. The CDR3 DNA is TGCAGTGCTAGAGCGGGACAGAATAATTCAACCCTCAACTTT. Its protein product is CSARAGQNNSTLNF. V is TRBV20-1 and J is TRBJ1-6; 7 bases map to TRBD1. Germline CDR1 is DFQATT and CDR2 is SNEGSKA (reference sequence). This CDR3 is built from 14 residues.